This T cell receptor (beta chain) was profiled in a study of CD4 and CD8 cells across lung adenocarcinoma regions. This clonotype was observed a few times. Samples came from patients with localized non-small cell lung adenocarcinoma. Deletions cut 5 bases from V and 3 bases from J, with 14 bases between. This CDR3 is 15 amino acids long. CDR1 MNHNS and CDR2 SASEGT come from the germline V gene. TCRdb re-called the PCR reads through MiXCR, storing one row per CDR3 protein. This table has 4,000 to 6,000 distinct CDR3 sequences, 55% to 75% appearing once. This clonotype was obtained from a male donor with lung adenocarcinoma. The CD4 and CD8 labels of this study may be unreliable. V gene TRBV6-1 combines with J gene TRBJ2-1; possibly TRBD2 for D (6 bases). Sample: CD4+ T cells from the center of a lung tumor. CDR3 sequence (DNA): TGTGCCAGCAGTAAGAGGGACTTGCGCTACAATGAGCAGTTCTTC. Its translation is CASSKRDLRYNEQFF.